The clone carrying this T cell receptor (beta chain) was seen a handful of times. Total RNA (around 0.45 ug) served as template for TCR beta cDNA synthesis primed by a constant-region primer. Amplification in three nested multiplex PCR rounds with slightly modified ARM-PCR gave rise to TCR beta libraries. The opening two PCR rounds, around 11 cycles each, paired TRBV1-TRBV30 forward primers with a C-beta reverse primer. Using its own MiXCR run on the multiplex PCR reads, TCRdb lists one record per CDR3 protein. The sample holds 90,000 to 150,000 distinct CDR3 sequences, about 68% seen once. The data are from a study of tumor-infiltrating lymphocytes in primary liver carcinoma. Total RNA and DNA came together from around 20-30 mg of bulk tissue without cell sorting. This CDR3 spans 15 amino acids. The V end lost 6 bases, the J end lost 8 bases, and 22 bases lay between the germline ends. CDR1 and CDR2 (germline): MNHNS, SASEGT.

The source of this sequence is a woman aged 55 to 70 with primary liver carcinoma and hepatitis B virus infection. This rearrangement joins TRBV6-1 to TRBJ1-2, with D perhaps matching TRBD1 (5 bases). Sequencing used liver tumor tissue from sampling region 1. Specified subset: tumor region T1, superior pole. The CDR3 protein is CASRGYGDLPKGYTF. The DNA of the CDR3 is TGTGCCAGCAGGGGGTACGGGGACCTTCCTAAAGGCTACACCTTC.